This is a list of T cell receptor beta chains from one sample in a study of cytomegalovirus exposure and HLA in healthy donors. Assay used: immunoSEQ multiplex PCR; TCRdb lists only in-frame clones, some missing. Of roughly 71,000 clones listed, approximately 67% are singletons. The sample comprised PBMCs. The receptors here all came from a young man in good health and CMV-seronegative. The CDR3 runs from the conserved cysteine through the conserved F or W. Each record gives: clone size, V gene, D gene, J gene, CDR3 protein, CDR3 DNA. D genes are given only for firm matches. A row's size may be missing; if present it is once, few, many or a size class.

size: .
V: TRBV7-9
D: TRBD2
J: TRBJ2-3
CDR3: CASSATRAGTDDTQYF
DNA: TGTGCCAGCAGCGCTACAAGAGCGGGAACGGATGATACGCAGTATTTT

size: .
V: TRBV5-4
D: .
J: TRBJ2-5
CDR3: CASSFGQQETQYF
DNA: TGTGCCAGCAGCTTCGGACAGCAAGAGACCCAGTACTTC

size: .
V: TRBV7-9
D: .
J: TRBJ2-7
CDR3: CASRKGGTTYEQYF
DNA: TGTGCCAGCAGGAAAGGGGGTACCACCTACGAGCAGTACTTC

size: .
V: TRBV6-5
D: .
J: TRBJ2-5
CDR3: CASSSGALGETQYF
DNA: TGTGCCAGCAGTTCTGGGGCCCTGGGAGAGACCCAGTACTTC

size: .
V: TRBV6-5
D: TRBD2
J: TRBJ2-1
CDR3: CASSYPGLAGDEQFF
DNA: TGTGCCAGCAGTTACCCCGGACTAGCTGGCGATGAGCAGTTCTTC

size: few
V: TRBV29-1
D: .
J: TRBJ1-2
CDR3: CSVEDREDYGYTF
DNA: TGCAGCGTTGAAGACAGGGAAGACTATGGCTACACCTTC

size: .
V: TRBV19
D: TRBD1
J: TRBJ1-2
CDR3: CASTMGDRVSGYTF
DNA: TGTGCCAGTACCATGGGGGACAGGGTTTCTGGCTACACCTTC

size: .
V: TRBV5-1
D: .
J: TRBJ2-1
CDR3: CASSLVGRDYNEQFF
DNA: TGCGCCAGCAGCTTGGTTGGCAGGGACTACAATGAGCAGTTCTTC

size: once
V: TRBV29-1
D: .
J: TRBJ2-3
CDR3: CSVEVLQSYRTDTQYF
DNA: TGCAGCGTTGAAGTTTTACAATCATATCGCACAGATACGCAGTATTTT

size: .
V: TRBV4-2
D: TRBD2
J: TRBJ2-5
CDR3: CASSPTAGGRKETQYF
DNA: TGTGCCAGCAGCCCAACAGCGGGGGGGCGAAAAGAGACCCAGTACTTC

size: .
V: TRBV5-1
D: .
J: TRBJ1-5
CDR3: CASSFGAGQPQHF
DNA: TGCGCCAGCAGCTTCGGGGCGGGGCAGCCCCAGCATTTT

size: .
V: TRBV7-9
D: TRBD2
J: TRBJ2-5
CDR3: CASSRLAGVGETQYF
DNA: TGTGCCAGCAGCCGCTTGGCGGGGGTGGGAGAGACCCAGTACTTC

size: once
V: TRBV6-1
D: TRBD1
J: TRBJ1-2
CDR3: CASSETRQGLNYGYTF
DNA: TGTGCCAGCAGTGAGACGAGACAGGGACTTAACTATGGCTACACCTTC

size: .
V: TRBV5-1
D: .
J: TRBJ2-3
CDR3: CASSPPADTQYF
DNA: TGCGCCAGCAGCCCGCCGGCAGATACGCAGTATTTT